The 19 T cell receptor beta chains below come from one sample, sequenced in a study of Ad26.COV2.S vaccination and SARS-CoV-2 variants. Using immunoSEQ multiplex PCR, the repertoire was profiled, and TCRdb retains in-frame clones only, with some absent. The repertoire holds about 400,000 clones, with 83% as singletons. Documented treatment: roughly 20 received Ad26.COV2.S at low or high dose, single or two shots; about five received placebo; per-sample allocation not given. Collection of the samples took place on day 63 after the first injection of vaccine or placebo. The material sequenced was peripheral blood, taken in a trial of Ad26.COV2.S vaccine versus placebo. These receptors all stem from a person aged 18-60 years who received the Ad26.COV2.S COVID-19 vaccine or a placebo.

The table lists this clone with a count of one. The V gene is TRBV24-1, the J gene TRBJ2-3; 7 bases are a match to TRBD1. This CDR3 comprises 16 residues. With V trimmed by 5 bases and J by 1 base, 8 bases remained unmatched. The germline V gene encodes CDR1 KGHDR and CDR2 SFDVKD. In DNA, the CDR3 is TGTGCCACCAGTGGAACAGGGGATATTCGCACAGATACGCAGTATTTT. As protein: CATSGTGDIRTDTQYF.

This clone was counted at least ten times. This sequence joins TRBV5-6 and TRBJ1-2; D remains ambiguous. CDR3 length: 13 residues. V lost 0 bases and J 1 base, leaving 4 bases between the germline ends. CDR1 and CDR2 (germline): SGHDT, YYEEEE. CDR3 protein: CASSLESNYGYTF. CDR3 DNA: TGTGCCAGCAGCTTGGAGAGTAACTATGGCTACACCTTC.

The V call is TRBV3-1 (or the pseudogene TRBV3-2), the J call TRBJ2-7, with a tentative D call TRBD2 (5 bases). The CDR3 length is 15 residues. Trimming cost V 4 bases and J 0 bases, with 13 bases left between them. Germline V gene lookup returns CDR1 LGHDT and CDR2 YNNKEL (reference sequence). CDR3 loop: CASSLIVRGSYEQYF. Here the CDR3 DNA reads TGTGCCAGCAGCCTGATTGTTCGGGGCTCCTACGAGCAGTACTTC.

The gene calls are TRBV4-1 and TRBJ2-7; D perhaps matches TRBD2 (5 bases). V lost 3 bases and J 2 bases, leaving 14 bases between the germline ends. Germline V gene sequence: CDR1 MGHRA, CDR2 YSYEKL. The CDR3 covers 15 residues. The CDR3 loop is CASSQPTAGTYEQYF. CDR3 DNA: TGCGCCAGCAGCCAGCCCACGGCGGGTACCTACGAGCAGTACTTC.

This chain links TRBV7-2 with TRBJ1-6, with 9 bases lining up with TRBD1. V trimming: 4 bases; J trimming: 7 bases; junction bases outside the gene matches: 5. Germline V gives CDR1 SGHTA, CDR2 FQGNSA. This CDR3 spans 15 amino acids. CDR3 loop: CASSWGTGWNSPLHF. The CDR3 coding sequence is TGTGCCAGCAGCTGGGGGACAGGGTGGAATTCACCCCTCCACTTT.

This clone was recorded a few times. V and J are TRBV5-1 and TRBJ2-2, with D perhaps TRBD2 (5 bases). There are 16 residues in the CDR3. The V end was cut by 1 base, the J end by 0 bases, with 10 bases between. Germline V lookup: CDR1 SGHRS, CDR2 YFSETQ. The CDR3 protein is CASSLLSAANTGELFF. The DNA of the CDR3 is TGCGCCAGCAGCTTGCTTAGCGCTGCGAACACCGGGGAGCTGTTTTTT.

This clone was seen once. This rearrangement joins TRBV14 to TRBJ2-7; no definite D call. The CDR3 loop spans 16 amino acids. Germline lookup yields CDR1 SGHDN and CDR2 FVKESK. The ends were cut back, 4 bases at V and 7 bases at J, with 23 bases in the middle. DNA of the CDR3: TGTGCCAGCAGCCTCACCCAGTACCCTTGGCTCGGTGAGCAGTACTTC. This gives the protein CASSLTQYPWLGEQYF.

The chain links TRBV29-1 to TRBJ2-7; possibly TRBD1 or TRBD2 for D (5 bases each). Germline CDR1 is SQVTM and CDR2 is ANQGSEA. The CDR3 runs 12 residues. The V end lost 6 bases, the J end lost 6 bases, and 15 bases lay between the germline ends. The CDR3 region has the DNA TGCAGCGTCCCTAGTGGGGGATCCGAGCAGTACTTC. Translation gives CSVPSGGSEQYF.

This chain uses TRBV10-3 with TRBJ2-5; D is uncertain. Germline CDR1 reads ENHRY; CDR2 reads SYGVKD. The V gene lost 5 bases and the J gene lost 2 bases, with 12 bases spanning the gap. The CDR3 covers 14 residues. The CDR3 nucleotides read TGTGCCATCAGTATGCAGAGTTCACAAGAGACCCAGTACTTC. This codes for CAISMQSSQETQYF.

The chain couples TRBV5-1 to TRBJ1-2; TRBD1 is a possible D gene (5 bases). This CDR3 comprises 15 residues. Germline loops: CDR1 SGHRS, CDR2 YFSETQ. V lost 2 bases to trimming and J lost 0 bases, with 11 bases between them. CDR3 bases: TGCGCCAGCAGCTTAGAACAGACAGCTAACTATGGCTACACCTTC. It is translated as CASSLEQTANYGYTF.

V gene TRBV13 combines with J gene TRBJ1-1; D is possibly TRBD1 (6 bases). V was pared by 5 bases and J by 5 bases, with 12 bases between. Per germline, CDR1 PRHDT and CDR2 FYEKMQ (reference sequence). This CDR3 spans 13 amino acids. The CDR3 reads CASSRTGRTEAFF. As DNA, the CDR3 is TGTGCCAGCAGCCGTACAGGGAGGACTGAAGCTTTCTTT.

The chain carries TRBV10-3 and TRBJ1-1; D ambiguous. The CDR3 covers 13 residues. V was pared by 8 bases and J by 1 base, with 11 bases between. Germline V gene lookup returns CDR1 ENHRY and CDR2 SYGVKD. The CDR3 sequence: CAIGRESNTEAFF. CDR3 nucleotides: TGTGCCATCGGGCGGGAATCGAACACTGAAGCTTTCTTT.

The chain employs TRBV7-9 and TRBJ2-1; possible D gene TRBD2, 6 bases. This CDR3 is 14 amino acids long. The V gene lost 5 bases and the J gene lost 9 bases, with 17 bases spanning the gap. From germline, CDR1 is SEHNR and CDR2 FQNEAQ (reference sequence). CDR3 DNA sequence: TGTGCCAGCAGCCGGGACTCAACGAGGGGTGAGCAGTTCTTC. This codes for CASSRDSTRGEQFF.

This chain joins TRBV9 and TRBJ1-5; D is unresolved. Trimming took off 0 bases at V and 3 bases at J, with 13 bases between the two ends. The CDR3 is made up of 16 amino acids. The germline CDR1 and CDR2 sequences are SGDLS and YYNGEE. The CDR3 DNA sequence: TGTGCCAGCAGCGTAGTTTCCCTCAGACTCAATCAGCCCCAGCATTTT. The encoded protein is CASSVVSLRLNQPQHF.

The chain joins TRBV7-2 to TRBJ2-2, with 13 bases fitting TRBD2. The CDR3 sequence is 17 residues long. The germline V gene has CDR1 SGHTA and CDR2 FQGNSA. J gave up 7 bases and V 5 bases, and 10 bases lay outside the gene matches. The CDR3 DNA follows: TGTGCCAGCAGCGCCGGACTAGCGGGGGTTATAAGCGGGGAGCTGTTTTTT. Amino acid sequence: CASSAGLAGVISGELFF. Based on the CDR3 plus reference TRBV7-2 and TRBJ2-2, the full variable domain is GAGVSQSPSNKVTEKGKDVELRCDPISGHTALYWYRQSLGQGLEFLIYFQGNSAPDKSGLPSDRFSAERTGGSVSTLTIQRTQQEDSAVYLCASSAGLAGVISGELFFGEGSRLTVL.

The gene calls are TRBV24-1 and TRBJ2-7; the match to TRBD2 covers 7 bases. After removal of 5 bases from V and 4 bases from J, the junction contained 4 bases not matched to a gene. The CDR3 covers 13 residues. In germline, CDR1 is KGHDR, CDR2 SFDVKD. The CDR3 region has the DNA TGTGCCACCAGTGCGTTAGCGGGTTACGAGCAGTACTTC. As protein: CATSALAGYEQYF.

The chain employs TRBV1 and TRBJ2-3; the D segment call TRBD2 is taken from the table without a DNA check. TRBV1 is designated a pseudogene. The CDR3 covers 15 residues. The CDR3 DNA reads TGCACCAGCAGCCAAGATGGGACTAGGACAGATACGCAGTATTTT. It encodes CTSSQDGTRTDTQYF.

This clone appeared a single time. V gene TRBV19 combines with J gene TRBJ1-2, with TRBD1 matching over 7 bases. With V trimmed by 3 bases and J by 5 bases, 6 bases remained unmatched. The CDR3 consists of 14 residues. Germline V gives CDR1 LNHDA, CDR2 SQIVND (reference sequence). As DNA, the CDR3 is TGTGCCAGTAGTATGAGGGGGCGTGGGTATGGCTACACCTTC. As protein: CASSMRGRGYGYTF.

The chain links TRBV27 to TRBJ2-6; D unclear. Germline assignment: CDR1 MNHEY and CDR2 SMNVEV (reference sequence). Trimming cost V 1 base and J 0 bases, with 7 bases left between them. There are 16 residues in the CDR3. CDR3 sequence (DNA): TGTGCCAGCAGTTTATTAAGCTCCTCTGGGGCCAACGTCCTGACTTTC. Residues: CASSLLSSSGANVLTF.